This TCR beta chain was recovered during a study of shared T cell receptors in the human thymus. J lost 1 base, V lost 0 bases, and 8 bases had no gene match. Germline V gives CDR1 MGHRA, CDR2 YSYEKL. This CDR3 has 18 amino acids. Sequencing used immunoSEQ multiplex PCR; TCRdb keeps in-frame clones, though not all of them. The sample records some 640,000 clones, about 90% being singletons. This same sample was also part of a study on human thymus T cells. That paper notes: It was healthy Finnish infants having corrective surgery for congenital heart defects who were the donors. The thymus was resected at corrective cardiac surgery. The authors found apparently biased V and J gene usage in thymic and blood repertoires. Unrelated individuals had highly overlapping thymic repertoires, as reported in related research.

The sample was thymocytes. The rearrangement uses TRBV4-1 and TRBJ2-3, with 9 bases matching TRBD2. The TCR sequence derives from a boy under two years old with a congenital heart defect. In nucleotides, the CDR3 is TGCGCCAGCAGCCAAGAAAGCGTTGCGGGAGGGCGCACAGATACGCAGTATTTT. It encodes CASSQESVAGGRTDTQYF.